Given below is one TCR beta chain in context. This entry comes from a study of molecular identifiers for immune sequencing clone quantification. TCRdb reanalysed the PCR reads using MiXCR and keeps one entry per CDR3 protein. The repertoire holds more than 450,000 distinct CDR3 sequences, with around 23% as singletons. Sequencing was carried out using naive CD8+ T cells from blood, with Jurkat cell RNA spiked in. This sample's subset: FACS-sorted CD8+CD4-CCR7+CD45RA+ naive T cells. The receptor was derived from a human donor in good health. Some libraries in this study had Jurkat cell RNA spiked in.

In DNA form, the CDR3 reads TGTGCCAGCAGTTCGAAATACTGGACTAGCGGCAGCTACGAGCAGTACTTC. It encodes CASSSKYWTSGSYEQYF. The chain employs TRBV28 and TRBJ2-7; 10 bases agree with TRBD2. V shed 4 bases and J 3 bases; nucleotides not matched to a gene: 12. CDR3 length: 17 amino acids. Germline lookup yields CDR1 MDHEN and CDR2 SYDVKM. Complete variable domain (other parts from reference TRBV28 and TRBJ2-7): DVKVTQSSRYLVKRTGEKVFLECVQDMDHENMFWYRQDPGLGLRLIYFSYDVKMKEKGDIPEGYSVSREKKERFSLILESASTNQTSMYLCASSSKYWTSGSYEQYFGPGTRLTVT.